This T cell receptor beta chain was profiled in a study of blood T cell repertoires in COVID-19. Authors' analysis steps: Nucleated cell counts were estimated from reference gene primer amplification. Using immunoSEQ multiplex PCR, the repertoire was profiled, and TCRdb retains in-frame clones only, with some absent. V, J and clone size reflect that table, while D and trimming were determined from the DNA. The sample contains about 350,000 clones, 88% of which appear only once. This clone was recorded a few times. This same CDR3 is encoded by further DNA sequences in the sample. Material: PBMCs or T cells enriched from blood (not recorded which). The receptor's source is a woman in her 30s who had been exposed to COVID-19.

The CDR3 loop reads CASSLDSSGGDTQYF. The DNA of the CDR3 is TGTGCCAGCAGCTTAGACTCTTCGGGGGGAGATACGCAGTATTTT. The V and J genes are TRBV7-2 and TRBJ2-3, with 7 positions matching TRBD2. CDR3 size: 15 residues. CDR1 is SGHTA and CDR2 is FQGNSA in the germline V gene. The J segment lost 5 bases and the V segment lost 1 base, leaving 6 bases of the junction unmatched. The full variable domain, in which reference TRBV7-2 and TRBJ2-3 provide the parts outside the CDR3, is GAGVSQSPSNKVTEKGKDVELRCDPISGHTALYWYRQSLGQGLEFLIYFQGNSAPDKSGLPSDRFSAERTGGSVSTLTIQRTQQEDSAVYLCASSLDSSGGDTQYFGPGTRLTVL.